Below, 9 T cell receptor beta chains from the same sample are listed, as sequenced in a study of OX40 agonist ivuxolimab in advanced cancers. The method was immunoSEQ multiplex PCR; TCRdb's version includes in-frame clones alone and lacks a portion of them. This table has roughly 65,000 clones, roughly 84% appearing once. The sample consisted of CD4+ or CD8+ T cells sorted from blood, taken in a trial of the OX40 agonist ivuxolimab. The receptors stem from an adult with an advanced solid tumor such as melanoma, head and neck, liver or kidney cancer.

CDR3: CASTPLPGPAHEQYF. DNA of the CDR3: TGTGCCAGCACTCCCCTTCCGGGCCCCGCCCACGAGCAGTACTTC. This chain uses TRBV6-5 with TRBJ2-7; D is unresolved. V lost 7 bases and J lost 5, with 21 bases in between. The CDR3 has 15 amino acids. CDR1 and CDR2 from the germline V gene are MNHEY and SVGAGI.

This sequence joins TRBV7-6 and TRBJ2-6; D not certain. This CDR3 comprises 14 residues. V shed 1 base and J shed 4 bases, with 5 bases lying between them. CDR1 and CDR2 (germline): SGHVS, FNYEAQ. This CDR3 is CASSLDVGANVLTF. The DNA for the CDR3 is TGTGCCAGCAGCTTAGACGTAGGGGCCAACGTCCTGACTTTC.

The gene calls are TRBV5-8 and TRBJ1-1, with no clear D. The CDR3 covers 13 residues. Trimming took off 4 bases at V and 8 bases at J, with 15 bases between the two ends. The germline gives CDR1 SGHTS, CDR2 YDEGEE. The CDR3 DNA sequence: TGTGCCAGCAGCACTATGGAGCCGGCCGAAGCTTTCTTT. Translation: CASSTMEPAEAFF.

The V and J genes are TRBV5-1 and TRBJ2-1, with 15 bases that match TRBD2. Per germline, CDR1 SGHRS and CDR2 YFSETQ. V was pared by 4 bases and J by 2 bases, with 10 bases of the junction left unmatched. The CDR3 totals 19 residues. CDR3: CASSLRTSGGASPYNEQFF. The CDR3 DNA sequence: TGCGCCAGCAGCCTAAGGACTAGCGGGGGGGCCTCACCCTACAATGAGCAGTTCTTC.

CDR3 nucleotides: TGTGCCAGCAGTTCCGCGGGGGGCCTGTCAGATACGCAGTATTTT. Translated, it gives CASSSAGGLSDTQYF. The rearrangement uses TRBV27 and TRBJ2-3, with 8 bases aligning to TRBD2. Per the germline V gene, CDR1 is MNHEY and CDR2 is SMNVEV (reference sequence). V lost 4 bases and J lost 4; bases outside the gene matches: 7. The CDR3 runs 15 residues.

The V gene is TRBV30, the J gene TRBJ1-2, with D maybe TRBD1 (5 bases). CDR1 and CDR2 (germline): GTSNPN, SVGIG (reference sequence). The CDR3 consists of 12 residues. Trimming cost V 4 bases and J 8 bases, with 14 bases left between them. The DNA of the CDR3 is TGTGCCTGGAATGGAGGGACCGTCGGCTACACCTTC. Translation: CAWNGGTVGYTF.

This clone was observed a single time. V and J are TRBV9 and TRBJ2-7; 11 nucleotides agree with TRBD1. CDR1 is SGDLS and CDR2 is YYNGEE in the germline V gene. Trimming cost V 4 bases and J 4 bases; bases outside gene matches: 7. The CDR3 is made up of 15 amino acids. The CDR3 is CASSTGTGGSYEQYF. The CDR3 DNA follows: TGTGCCAGCAGCACCGGGACAGGGGGATCTTACGAGCAGTACTTC.

A single count supports this clone. The chain uses TRBV5-4 and TRBJ2-2; D is ambiguous. V was cut by 4 bases and J by 1 base, with 5 bases left in between. Germline values: CDR1 SGHNT, CDR2 YYREEE (reference sequence). This CDR3 is 13 amino acids long. The CDR3 nucleotides are TGTGCCAGCAGCCGTAAGAACACCGGGGAGCTGTTTTTT. Amino acid sequence: CASSRKNTGELFF.

V is TRBV5-1 and J is TRBJ1-3, with TRBD1 matching 7 bases. From germline, CDR1 is SGHRS and CDR2 YFSETQ. V lost 4 bases to trimming and J lost 2 bases; unmatched junction nucleotides: 3. The CDR3 is made up of 14 amino acids. The CDR3 sequence: CASSNGQAGNTIYF. CDR3 in DNA: TGCGCCAGCAGCAACGGACAGGCTGGAAACACCATATATTTT. The full variable domain, its missing parts supplied by reference TRBV5-1 and TRBJ1-3, is KAGVTQTPRYLIKTRGQQVTLSCSPISGHRSVSWYQQTPGQGLQFLFEYFSETQRNKGNFPGRFSGRQFSNSRSEMNVSTLELGDSALYLCASSNGQAGNTIYFGEGSWLTVV.